This T cell receptor beta chain was observed in a study of blood T cell repertoires in COVID-19. Profiled with immunoSEQ multiplex PCR; TCRdb holds only in-frame clones, not every one. The sample lists 240,000 or so clones, around 89% occurring once. Per germline, CDR1 SNHLY and CDR2 FYNNEI. This CDR3 is built from 12 residues. V was clipped by 5 bases and J by 4 bases, with 8 bases between them. All enrollees were about 18 to 89 years old and from fewer than 30 US areas. Sequences were obtained from PBMCs or T cells enriched from blood (not recorded which). This TCR was sampled from a man aged 40-49 years who had recovered from COVID-19. This chain joins TRBV2 and TRBJ1-1; a possible D gene is TRBD1 (5 bases). CDR3 region: CASSPGGTEAFF. CDR3 DNA: TGTGCCAGCAGTCCCGGGGGCACTGAAGCTTTCTTT.